This T cell receptor (beta chain) originates from a study of response to subunit inactivated influenza vaccine. TCRdb called the RT-PCR reads again in MiXCR, with one record for every CDR3 protein. Of about 310,000 distinct CDR3 sequences detected, approximately 21% appear once; the ten largest clones hold 10% to 13%. Overall study findings and caveats: The authors suggested that few new T cells are recruited per seasonal influenza vaccination.

The CDR3 has 16 amino acids. V shed 5 bases and J shed 0 bases, with 16 bases lying between them. Germline CDR1 and CDR2: SGHVS and FQNEAQ. To note about this clonotype: What it binds is unknown.

The genes are TRBV7-8 and TRBJ1-1; the D is unclear. The sample in question was PBMCs from blood, obtained about 19 months after vaccination. The receptor's source is a man between 50 and 75 years old who received an inactivated influenza vaccine. The CDR3 DNA sequence: TGTGCCAGCAGCCCACACTGGGCCGAGGTGAACACTGAAGCTTTCTTT. Translation gives CASSPHWAEVNTEAFF.